Sequencing of this T cell receptor (beta chain) was carried out in a study of somatic mutations in cytotoxic T cells in rheumatoid arthritis. Libraries were prepared by immunoSEQ multiplex PCR; TCRdb keeps only in-frame clonotypes and omits some of them. Of approximately 9,600 clones in the sample, around four fifths were seen once. This CDR3 spans 17 amino acids. The ends were cut back, 5 bases at V and 1 base at J, with 17 bases in the middle. CDR1 SNHLY and CDR2 FYNNEI come from the germline V gene. Sequencing was performed on CD8+ T cells sorted from blood. The chain uses TRBV2 and TRBJ2-2; D is undetermined. The sequence derives from an adult with rheumatoid arthritis. CDR3 protein: CASSLDAARMNTGELFF. CDR3 bases: TGTGCCAGCAGTTTAGACGCGGCGCGTATGAACACCGGGGAGCTGTTTTTT.